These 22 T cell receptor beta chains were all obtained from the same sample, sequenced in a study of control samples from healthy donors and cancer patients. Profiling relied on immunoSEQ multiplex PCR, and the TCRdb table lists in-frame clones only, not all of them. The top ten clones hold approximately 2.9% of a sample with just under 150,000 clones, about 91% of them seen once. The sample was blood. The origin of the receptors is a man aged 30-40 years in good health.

CDR3 bases: TGTGCCAGCAGCCAAAGAGGCGGCGAATATGGCTACACCTTC. It yields the protein CASSQRGGEYGYTF. The V and J genes are TRBV3-1 (or the pseudogene TRBV3-2) and TRBJ1-2; D gene ambiguous. Trimming cost V 2 bases and J 5 bases, with 12 bases left between them. Germline loops: CDR1 LGHDT, CDR2 YNNKEL (reference sequence). This CDR3 has 14 amino acids.

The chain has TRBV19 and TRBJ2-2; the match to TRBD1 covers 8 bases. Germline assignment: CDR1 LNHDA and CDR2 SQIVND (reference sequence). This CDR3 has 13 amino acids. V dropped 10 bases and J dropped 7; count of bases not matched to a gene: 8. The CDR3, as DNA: TGTGCCACTACTACAGGGGGTCTCGGGGAGCTGTTTTTT. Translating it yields CATTTGGLGELFF.

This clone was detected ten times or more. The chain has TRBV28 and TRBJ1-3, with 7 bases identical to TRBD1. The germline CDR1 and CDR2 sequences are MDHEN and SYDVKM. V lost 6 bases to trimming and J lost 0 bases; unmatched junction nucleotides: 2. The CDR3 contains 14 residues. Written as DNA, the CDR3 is TGTGCCAGCAGGGCAGGGGGCTCTGGAAACACCATATATTTT. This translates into CASRAGGSGNTIYF.

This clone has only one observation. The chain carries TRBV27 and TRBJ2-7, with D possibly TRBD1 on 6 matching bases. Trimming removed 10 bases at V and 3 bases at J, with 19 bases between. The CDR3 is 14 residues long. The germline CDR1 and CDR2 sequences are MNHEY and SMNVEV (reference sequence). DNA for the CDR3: TGTGCCACCGCCGATTGGGACAACTACTACGAGCAGTACTTC. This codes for CATADWDNYYEQYF.

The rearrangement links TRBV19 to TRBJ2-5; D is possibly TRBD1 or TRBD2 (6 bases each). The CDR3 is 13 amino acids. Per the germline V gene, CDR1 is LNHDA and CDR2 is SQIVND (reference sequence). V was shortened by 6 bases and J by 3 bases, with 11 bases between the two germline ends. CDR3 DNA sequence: TGTGCCAGTAGGTTGAGGGGGGAAGAGACCCAGTACTTC. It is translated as CASRLRGEETQYF.

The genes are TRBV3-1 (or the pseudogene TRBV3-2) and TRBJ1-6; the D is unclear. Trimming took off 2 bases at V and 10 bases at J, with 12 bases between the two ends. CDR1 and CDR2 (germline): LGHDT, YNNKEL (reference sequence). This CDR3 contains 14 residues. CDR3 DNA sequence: TGTGCCAGCAGCCAAAGTCCAAGTAACTCACCCCTCCACTTT. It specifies CASSQSPSNSPLHF.

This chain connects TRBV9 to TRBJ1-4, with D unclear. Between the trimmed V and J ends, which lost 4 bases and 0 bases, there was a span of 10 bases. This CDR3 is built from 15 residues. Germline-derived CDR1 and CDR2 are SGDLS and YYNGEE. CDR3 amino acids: CASSPRPATNEKLFF. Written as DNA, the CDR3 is TGTGCCAGCAGCCCAAGACCTGCAACTAATGAAAAACTGTTTTTT.

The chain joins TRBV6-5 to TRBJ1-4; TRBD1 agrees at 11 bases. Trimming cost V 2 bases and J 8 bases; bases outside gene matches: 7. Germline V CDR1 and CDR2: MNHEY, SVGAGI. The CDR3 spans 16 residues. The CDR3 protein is CASSYGTGGSREKLFF. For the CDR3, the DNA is TGTGCCAGCAGTTACGGGACAGGGGGAAGTAGGGAAAAACTGTTTTTT.

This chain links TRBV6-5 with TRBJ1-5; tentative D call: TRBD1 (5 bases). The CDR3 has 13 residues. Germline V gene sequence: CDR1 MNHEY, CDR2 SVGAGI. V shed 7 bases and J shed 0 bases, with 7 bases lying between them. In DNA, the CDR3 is TGTGCCAGCAAGGGGAATAGCAATCAGCCCCAGCATTTT. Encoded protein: CASKGNSNQPQHF.

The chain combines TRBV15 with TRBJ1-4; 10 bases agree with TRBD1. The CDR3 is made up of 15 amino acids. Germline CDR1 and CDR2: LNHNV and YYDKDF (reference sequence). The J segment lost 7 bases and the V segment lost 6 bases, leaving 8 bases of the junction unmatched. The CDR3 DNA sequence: TGTGCCACCAGAACAATGACAGGGGGCTTTGAAAAACTGTTTTTT. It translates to CATRTMTGGFEKLFF.

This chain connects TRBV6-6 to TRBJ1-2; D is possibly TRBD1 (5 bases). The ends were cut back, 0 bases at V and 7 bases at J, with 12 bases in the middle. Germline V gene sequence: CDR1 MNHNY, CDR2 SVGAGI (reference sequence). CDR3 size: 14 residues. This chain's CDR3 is CASSYSSGTSGYTF. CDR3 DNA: TGTGCCAGCAGTTACTCGTCAGGGACGAGTGGCTACACCTTC.

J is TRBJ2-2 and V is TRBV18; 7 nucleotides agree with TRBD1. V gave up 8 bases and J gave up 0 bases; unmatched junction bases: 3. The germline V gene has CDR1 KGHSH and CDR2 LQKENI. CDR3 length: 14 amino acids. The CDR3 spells CASTGTANTGELFF. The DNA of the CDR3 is TGTGCCAGCACAGGGACAGCGAACACCGGGGAGCTGTTTTTT.

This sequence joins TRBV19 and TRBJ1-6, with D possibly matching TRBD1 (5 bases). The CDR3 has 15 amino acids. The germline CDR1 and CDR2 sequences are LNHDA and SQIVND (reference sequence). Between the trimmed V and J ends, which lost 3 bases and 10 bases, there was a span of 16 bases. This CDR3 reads CASSMEGLTNSPLHF. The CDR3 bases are TGTGCCAGTAGTATGGAGGGGCTCACAAACTCACCCCTCCACTTT.

CDR3 sequence (DNA): TGTGCCACCAGCAGCAGCGGGGAGCCCTACGAGCAGTACTTC. Translating gives CATSSSGEPYEQYF. V usage is TRBV15 and J usage is TRBJ2-7; 7 bases are a match to TRBD2. Germline V gene data show CDR1 as LNHNV and CDR2 as YYDKDF (reference sequence). The CDR3 spans 14 residues. The V and J ends lost 3 bases and 2 bases, in that order; junction bases with no gene match: 4.

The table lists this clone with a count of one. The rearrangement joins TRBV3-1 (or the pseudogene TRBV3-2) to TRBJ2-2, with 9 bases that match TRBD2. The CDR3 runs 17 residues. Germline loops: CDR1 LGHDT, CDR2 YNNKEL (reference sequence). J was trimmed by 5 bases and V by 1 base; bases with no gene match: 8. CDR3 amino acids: CASSQVRGGAWTGELFF. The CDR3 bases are TGTGCCAGCAGCCAAGTTCGCGGGGGGGCCTGGACCGGGGAGCTGTTTTTT.

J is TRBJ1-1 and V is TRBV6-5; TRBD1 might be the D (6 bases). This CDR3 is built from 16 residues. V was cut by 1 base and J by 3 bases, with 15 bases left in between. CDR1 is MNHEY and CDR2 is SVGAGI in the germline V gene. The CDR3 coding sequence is TGTGCCAGCAGTTACTTGCTGGGGGGGCGCGACACTGAAGCTTTCTTT. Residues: CASSYLLGGRDTEAFF.

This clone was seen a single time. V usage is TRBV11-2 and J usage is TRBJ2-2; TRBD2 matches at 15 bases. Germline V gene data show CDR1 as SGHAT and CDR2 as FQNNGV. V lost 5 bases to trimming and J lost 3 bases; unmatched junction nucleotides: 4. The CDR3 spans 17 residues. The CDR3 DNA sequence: TGTGCCAGCAGCATCGGGACTAGCGGGGGGTACACCGGGGAGCTGTTTTTT. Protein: CASSIGTSGGYTGELFF.

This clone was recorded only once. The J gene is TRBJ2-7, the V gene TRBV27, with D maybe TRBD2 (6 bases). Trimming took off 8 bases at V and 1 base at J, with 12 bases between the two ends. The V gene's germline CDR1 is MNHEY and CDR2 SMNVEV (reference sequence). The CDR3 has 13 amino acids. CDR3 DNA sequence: TGTGCCAGCGGGGTGGGGGGTTCCTACGAGCAGTACTTC. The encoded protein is CASGVGGSYEQYF.

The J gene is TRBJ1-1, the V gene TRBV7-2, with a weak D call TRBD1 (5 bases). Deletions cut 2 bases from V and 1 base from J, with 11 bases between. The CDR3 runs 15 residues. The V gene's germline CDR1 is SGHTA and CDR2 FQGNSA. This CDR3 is CASSLWGDRNTEAFF. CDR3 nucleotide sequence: TGTGCCAGCAGCTTATGGGGGGATCGGAACACTGAAGCTTTCTTT.

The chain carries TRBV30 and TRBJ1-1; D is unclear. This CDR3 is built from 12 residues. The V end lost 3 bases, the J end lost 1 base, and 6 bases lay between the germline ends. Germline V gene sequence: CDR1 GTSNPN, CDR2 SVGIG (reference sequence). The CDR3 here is CAWSTQNTEAFF. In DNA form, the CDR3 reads TGTGCCTGGAGCACACAGAACACTGAAGCTTTCTTT.

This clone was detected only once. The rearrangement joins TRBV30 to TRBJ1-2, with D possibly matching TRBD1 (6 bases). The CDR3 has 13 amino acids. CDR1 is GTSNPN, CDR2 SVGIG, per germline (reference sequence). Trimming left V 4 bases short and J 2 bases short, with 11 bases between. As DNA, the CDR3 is TGTGCCTGGACTGACCAGGGGAACTATGGCTACACCTTC. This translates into CAWTDQGNYGYTF. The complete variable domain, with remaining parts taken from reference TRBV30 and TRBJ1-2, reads SQTIHQWPATLVQPVGSPLSLECTVEGTSNPNLYWYRQAAGRGLQLLFYSVGIGQISSEVPQNLSASRPQDRQFILSSKKLLLSDSGFYLCAWTDQGNYGYTFGSGTRLTVV.

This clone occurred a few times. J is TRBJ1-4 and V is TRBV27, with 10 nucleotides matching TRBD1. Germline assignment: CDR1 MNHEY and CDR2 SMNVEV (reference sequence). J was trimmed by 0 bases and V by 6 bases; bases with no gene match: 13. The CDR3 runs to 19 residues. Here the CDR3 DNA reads TGTGCCAGCAGCCGCCGGACAGGGGGGATCTCAGCAACTAATGAAAAACTGTTTTTT. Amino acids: CASSRRTGGISATNEKLFF.